Following are 19 T cell receptor beta chains from one sample sequenced in a study of blood T cell repertoires in COVID-19. Clones were read by immunoSEQ multiplex PCR, and TCRdb kept only the in-frame ones, dropping some. The sample shows about 30,000 clones, roughly 85% of them seen only once. Material for sequencing was peripheral blood. The receptors come from a man aged 55 to 69 with active COVID-19.

This clone is medium-sized within its sample. The chain has TRBV12-3 or TRBV12-4 and TRBJ2-7, with a possible D match to TRBD1 (5 bases). The CDR3 is made up of 13 amino acids. Trimming pared 3 bases from V and 7 bases from J, leaving 13 bases between. The CDR3 DNA reads as TGTGCCAGCAGTTTGGGGCAGGAAAAAGAGCAGTACTTC. Translated, it gives CASSLGQEKEQYF.

The rearrangement joins TRBV6-1 to TRBJ2-2, with 9 bases aligning to TRBD2. This CDR3 is 16 amino acids long. V trimming: 4 bases; J trimming: 5 bases; junction bases outside the gene matches: 8. CDR1 MNHNS and CDR2 SASEGT come from the germline V gene. CDR3 loop: CASSARLAVVTGELFF. In DNA, the CDR3 is TGTGCCAGCAGTGCCAGACTAGCGGTTGTAACCGGGGAGCTGTTTTTT.

The CDR3 spells CASSEHRVTPLHF. CDR3 DNA sequence: TGTGCCAGCAGTGAACACAGGGTTACACCCCTCCACTTT. The rearrangement joins TRBV2 to TRBJ1-6; tentative D call: TRBD1 (6 bases). The CDR3 contains 13 residues. V gave up 2 bases and J gave up 11 bases, with 10 bases separating them. Germline V CDR1 and CDR2: SNHLY, FYNNEI.

The rearrangement links TRBV27 to TRBJ2-5, with D perhaps TRBD2 (5 bases). The germline V gene has CDR1 MNHEY and CDR2 SMNVEV (reference sequence). This CDR3 region has 15 residues. V was cut by 6 bases and J by 0 bases, with 14 bases left in between. The CDR3 here is CASSRQAEDQETQYF. The CDR3, as DNA: TGTGCCAGCAGCCGCCAAGCGGAGGACCAAGAGACCCAGTACTTC.

The chain is built from TRBV5-1 and TRBJ2-1; 7 bases are a match to TRBD2. The CDR3 contains 17 residues. V shed 6 bases, J shed 1 base, and the junction held 13 bases outside the gene matches. Germline loops: CDR1 SGHRS, CDR2 YFSETQ. The CDR3 reads CASKAGANPFSYNEQFF. CDR3 in DNA: TGCGCCAGCAAGGCGGGAGCGAACCCGTTTTCCTACAATGAGCAGTTCTTC.

The V call is TRBV2, the J call TRBJ1-3; 7 bases match TRBD1. After removal of 6 bases from V and 0 bases from J, the junction contained 5 bases not matched to a gene. The germline V gene encodes CDR1 SNHLY and CDR2 FYNNEI. There are 15 residues in the CDR3. The CDR3 sequence: CASSGDRNSGNTIYF. The CDR3 DNA follows: TGTGCCAGCAGCGGGGACAGAAACTCTGGAAACACCATATATTTT.

The sample holds a few counts of this clone. V usage is TRBV5-1 and J usage is TRBJ2-7; tentative D call: TRBD1 (8 bases). CDR1 is SGHRS and CDR2 is YFSETQ in the germline V gene. The germline V and J ends were trimmed by 6 bases and 0 bases, with 10 bases remaining between them. The CDR3 spans 13 residues. The CDR3 DNA follows: TGCGCCAGCAACAGGGGGGGCTCCTACGAGCAGTACTTC. Protein product: CASNRGGSYEQYF.

The chain combines TRBV7-6 with TRBJ2-5, with D perhaps matching TRBD2 (6 bases). Trimming shortened V by 0 bases and J by 5 bases, and 10 bases separated the two germline ends. The germline V gene encodes CDR1 SGHVS and CDR2 FNYEAQ. The CDR3 is 14 residues long. This CDR3 reads CASSLARERETQYF. The CDR3 region has the DNA TGTGCCAGCAGCTTAGCCCGGGAGAGGGAGACCCAGTACTTC.

The rearrangement uses TRBV12-3 or TRBV12-4 and TRBJ1-1; D gene ambiguous. The CDR3 is 13 amino acids. The V end was cut by 3 bases, the J end by 1 base, with 6 bases between. CDR3 in amino acids: CASSFSRNTEAFF. The CDR3, as DNA: TGTGCCAGCAGTTTCTCGAGGAACACTGAAGCTTTCTTT.

This chain uses TRBV18 with TRBJ2-7; D may be TRBD1 (7 bases). Germline V gene sequence: CDR1 KGHSH, CDR2 LQKENI. The CDR3 is 15 residues long. V lost 5 bases, J lost 5 bases, and 19 bases lay in between. The CDR3: CASSSQLQGGNEQYF. CDR3 bases: TGTGCCAGCTCATCACAATTGCAGGGGGGCAACGAGCAGTACTTC.

Here the CDR3 DNA reads TGTGCCAGCAGCGCCCCCCGACTAGCAGAAAGGTACAATGAGCAGTTCTTC. Its protein product is CASSAPRLAERYNEQFF. The chain carries TRBV2 and TRBJ2-1; 7 bases are shared with TRBD2. The CDR3 loop spans 17 amino acids. The germline V gene encodes CDR1 SNHLY and CDR2 FYNNEI. J gave up 4 bases and V 6 bases, and 15 bases lay outside the gene matches.

The chain couples TRBV5-8 to TRBJ2-2, with TRBD1 as a possible D gene (5 bases). V lost 0 bases, J lost 5 bases, and 11 bases lay in between. The CDR3 has 15 amino acids. Germline loops: CDR1 SGHTS, CDR2 YDEGEE. This CDR3 is CASSLEGRVTGELFF. The CDR3 DNA sequence: TGTGCCAGCAGCTTGGAGGGCAGGGTGACCGGGGAGCTGTTTTTT.

The rearrangement links TRBV5-1 to TRBJ2-7, with 7 positions matching TRBD1. The CDR3 contains 15 residues. In germline, CDR1 is SGHRS, CDR2 YFSETQ. The V and J ends lost 0 bases and 3 bases, in that order; junction bases with no gene match: 6. As DNA, the CDR3 is TGCGCCAGCAGCTTGGCCCAGACAGGGTACTACGAGCAGTACTTC. Protein sequence: CASSLAQTGYYEQYF. The full variable domain, with the rest looked up from reference TRBV5-1 and TRBJ2-7, is KAGVTQTPRYLIKTRGQQVTLSCSPISGHRSVSWYQQTPGQGLQFLFEYFSETQRNKGNFPGRFSGRQFSNSRSEMNVSTLELGDSALYLCASSLAQTGYYEQYFGPGTRLTVT.

The chain carries TRBV5-1 and TRBJ2-6; TRBD2 agrees at 8 bases. The trim removed 5 bases at V and 1 base at J, leaving 11 bases unmatched. The V gene's germline CDR1 is SGHRS and CDR2 YFSETQ. This CDR3 is built from 18 residues. CDR3 residues: CASSGDLAGNSGANVLTF. CDR3 nucleotide sequence: TGCGCCAGCAGTGGGGACCTAGCGGGCAATTCTGGGGCCAACGTCCTGACTTTC.

V is TRBV10-2 and J is TRBJ2-7; 11 bases align to TRBD2. The CDR3 consists of 15 residues. Germline V gene sequence: CDR1 WSHSY, CDR2 SAAADI. J gave up 5 bases and V 3 bases, and 6 bases lay outside the gene matches. The CDR3 loop is CASSDVAGGPDEQYF. DNA of the CDR3: TGCGCCAGCAGTGATGTAGCGGGAGGGCCTGACGAGCAGTACTTC.

The DNA of the CDR3 is TGTGCCAGCAGCCTAGGCCCTCCCCCTTCACTTCCCTACAATGAGCAGTTCTTC. Amino acids: CASSLGPPPSLPYNEQFF. V and J are TRBV7-3 and TRBJ2-1; D is undetermined. CDR3 length equals 18 residues. Germline CDR1 reads SGHTA; CDR2 reads FQGTGA. Between the trimmed V and J ends, which lost 5 bases and 2 bases, there was a span of 22 bases.

This sequence joins TRBV3-1 (or the pseudogene TRBV3-2) and TRBJ2-7, with 8 positions matching TRBD1. The CDR3 sequence is 13 residues long. Germline loops: CDR1 LGHDT, CDR2 YNNKEL (reference sequence). V dropped 3 bases and J dropped 4; count of bases not matched to a gene: 2. The CDR3 DNA follows: TGTGCCAGCAGCCAGCAGGGGGCGTACGAGCAGTACTTC. This encodes CASSQQGAYEQYF.

The chain uses TRBV15 and TRBJ2-1, with D maybe TRBD2 (6 bases). With 0 bases removed from V and 0 bases from J, the gap between germline ends came to 9 bases. Germline V CDR1 and CDR2: LNHNV, YYDKDF (reference sequence). CDR3 size: 16 residues. The CDR3 region has the DNA TGTGCCACCAGCAGAGAGGGAGCGGGCTCCTACAATGAGCAGTTCTTC. This sequence encodes CATSREGAGSYNEQFF.

The chain employs TRBV7-3 and TRBJ2-7; tentative D call: TRBD1 (5 bases). Germline V gene data show CDR1 as SGHTA and CDR2 as FQGTGA. The CDR3 is 15 residues long. V was clipped by 5 bases and J by 2 bases, with 16 bases between them. CDR3 nucleotide sequence: TGTGCCAGCAGCCCTACAGGAGTCCCTCCCTACGAGCAGTACTTC. It encodes CASSPTGVPPYEQYF.